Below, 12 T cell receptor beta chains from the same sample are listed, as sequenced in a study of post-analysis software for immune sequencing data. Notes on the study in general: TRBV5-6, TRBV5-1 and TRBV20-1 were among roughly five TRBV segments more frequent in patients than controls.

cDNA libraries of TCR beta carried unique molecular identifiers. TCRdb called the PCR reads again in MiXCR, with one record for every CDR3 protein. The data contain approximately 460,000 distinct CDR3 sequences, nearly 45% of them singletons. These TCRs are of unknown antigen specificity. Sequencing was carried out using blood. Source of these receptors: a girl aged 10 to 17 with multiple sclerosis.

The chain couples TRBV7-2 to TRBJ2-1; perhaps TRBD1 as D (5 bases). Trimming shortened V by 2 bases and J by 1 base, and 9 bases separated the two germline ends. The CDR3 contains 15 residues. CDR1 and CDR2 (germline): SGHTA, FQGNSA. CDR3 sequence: CASSLQGQSYNEQFF. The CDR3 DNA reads TGTGCCAGCAGCTTACAGGGCCAATCCTACAATGAGCAGTTCTTC.

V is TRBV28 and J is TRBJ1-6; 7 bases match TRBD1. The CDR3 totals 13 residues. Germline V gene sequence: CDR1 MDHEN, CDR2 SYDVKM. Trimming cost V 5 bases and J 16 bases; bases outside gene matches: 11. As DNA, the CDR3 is TGTGCCAGCAGTGATACACAGACAGGGACTCTCCACTTT. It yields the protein CASSDTQTGTLHF.

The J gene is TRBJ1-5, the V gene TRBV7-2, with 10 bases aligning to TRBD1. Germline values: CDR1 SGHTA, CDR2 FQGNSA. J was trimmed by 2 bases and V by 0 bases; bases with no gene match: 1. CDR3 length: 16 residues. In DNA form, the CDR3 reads TGTGCCAGCAGCTTAGCCGGGACAGGGGGCAATCAGCCCCAGCATTTT. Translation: CASSLAGTGGNQPQHF. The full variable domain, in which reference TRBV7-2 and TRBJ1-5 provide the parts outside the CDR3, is GAGVSQSPSNKVTEKGKDVELRCDPISGHTALYWYRQSLGQGLEFLIYFQGNSAPDKSGLPSDRFSAERTGGSVSTLTIQRTQQEDSAVYLCASSLAGTGGNQPQHFGDGTRLSIL.

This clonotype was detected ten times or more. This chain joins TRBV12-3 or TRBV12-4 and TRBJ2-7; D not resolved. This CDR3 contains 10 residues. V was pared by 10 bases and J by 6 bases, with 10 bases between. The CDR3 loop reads CAKLKAEQYF. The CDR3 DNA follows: TGTGCCAAGTTGAAAGCCGAGCAGTACTTC.

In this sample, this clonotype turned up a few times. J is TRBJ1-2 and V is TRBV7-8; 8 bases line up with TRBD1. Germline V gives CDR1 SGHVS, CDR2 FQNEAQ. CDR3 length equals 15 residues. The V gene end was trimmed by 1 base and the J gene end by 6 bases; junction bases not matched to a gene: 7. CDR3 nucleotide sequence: TGTGCCAGCAGCTTAGTCAGGGCCAGGGGGCATGGCTACACCTTC. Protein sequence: CASSLVRARGHGYTF.

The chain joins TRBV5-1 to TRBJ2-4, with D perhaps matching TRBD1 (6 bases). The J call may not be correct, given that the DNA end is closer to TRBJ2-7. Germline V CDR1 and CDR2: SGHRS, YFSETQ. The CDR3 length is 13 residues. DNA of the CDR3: TGCGCCAGCACCCTGGACAGAGCCTACGAGCAGTACTTC. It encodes CASTLDRAYEQYF.

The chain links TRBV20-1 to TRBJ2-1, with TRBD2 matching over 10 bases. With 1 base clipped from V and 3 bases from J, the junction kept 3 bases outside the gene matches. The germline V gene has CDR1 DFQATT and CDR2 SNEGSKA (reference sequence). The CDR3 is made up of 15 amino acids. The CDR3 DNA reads TGCAGTGCTAGAGCAGCGGGAGGGGTCTACAATGAGCAGTTCTTC. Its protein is CSARAAGGVYNEQFF.

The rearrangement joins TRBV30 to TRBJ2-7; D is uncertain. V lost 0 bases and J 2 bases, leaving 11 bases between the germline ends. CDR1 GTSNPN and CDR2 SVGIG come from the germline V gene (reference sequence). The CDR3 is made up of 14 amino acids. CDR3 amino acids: CAWSVLLGAYEQYF. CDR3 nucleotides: TGTGCCTGGAGTGTACTTCTTGGAGCCTACGAGCAGTACTTC. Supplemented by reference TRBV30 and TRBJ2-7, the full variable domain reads SQTIHQWPATLVQPVGSPLSLECTVEGTSNPNLYWYRQAAGRGLQLLFYSVGIGQISSEVPQNLSASRPQDRQFILSSKKLLLSDSGFYLCAWSVLLGAYEQYFGPGTRLTVT.

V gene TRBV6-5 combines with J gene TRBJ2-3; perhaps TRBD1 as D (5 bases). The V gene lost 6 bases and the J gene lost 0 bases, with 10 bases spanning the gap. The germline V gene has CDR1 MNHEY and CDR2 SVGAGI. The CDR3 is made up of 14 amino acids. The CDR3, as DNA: TGTGCCAGCAGCCCGACAGCTAGCACAGATACGCAGTATTTT. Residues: CASSPTASTDTQYF.

The CDR3 region has the DNA TGTGCCAGCAGCTTAAACCCAATGAGGGGGTACAATGAGCAGTTCTTC. Translating gives CASSLNPMRGYNEQFF. The rearrangement uses TRBV7-3 and TRBJ2-1; a weak D match, TRBD1 (6 bases). CDR3 size: 16 residues. Per germline, CDR1 SGHTA and CDR2 FQGTGA. V lost 1 base and J lost 4, with 14 bases in between.

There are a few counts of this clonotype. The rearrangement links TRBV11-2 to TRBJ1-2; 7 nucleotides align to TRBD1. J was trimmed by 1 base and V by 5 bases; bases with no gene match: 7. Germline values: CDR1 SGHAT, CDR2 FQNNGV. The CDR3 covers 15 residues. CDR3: CASSAPGQSNYGYTF. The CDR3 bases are TGTGCCAGCAGCGCACCGGGACAGAGTAACTATGGCTACACCTTC.

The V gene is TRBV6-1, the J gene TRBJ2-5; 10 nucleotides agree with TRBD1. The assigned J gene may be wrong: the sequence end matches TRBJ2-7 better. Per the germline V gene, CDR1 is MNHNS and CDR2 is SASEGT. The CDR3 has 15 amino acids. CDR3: CASSEWDRGSYEQYF. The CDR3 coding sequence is TGTGCCAGCAGTGAATGGGACAGGGGATCCTACGAGCAGTACTTC.